A single sample is the source of the 29 T cell receptor beta chains below, sequenced in a study of cytomegalovirus exposure and HLA in healthy donors. With 60 Vbeta and 13 Jbeta primers, the PCR was carried out. The table came from immunoSEQ multiplex PCR; TCRdb's copy has only in-frame clones and leaves some out. The sample holds roughly 150,000 clones; around 82% are singletons and the top ten take about 6.8%. Sequenced input: PBMCs. Receptors originate from a woman in her 40s in good health and CMV-seropositive.

The rearrangement links TRBV28 to TRBJ2-5; D unclear. Germline CDR1 reads MDHEN; CDR2 reads SYDVKM. The CDR3 loop spans 14 amino acids. V shed 4 bases and J shed 3 bases, with 12 bases lying between them. This CDR3 reads CASSSGPPKETQYF. CDR3 sequence (DNA): TGTGCCAGCAGTTCCGGTCCCCCCAAAGAGACCCAGTACTTC.

This clone occurred a few times. The rearrangement links TRBV25-1 to TRBJ1-1; TRBD1 aligns across 9 bases. Germline lookup yields CDR1 MGHDK and CDR2 SYGVNS. This CDR3 comprises 14 residues. After removal of 4 bases from V and 6 bases from J, the junction contained 6 bases not matched to a gene. The CDR3 DNA is TGTGCCAGCAGTGGGACAGGGGTGATGGCTGAAGCTTTCTTT. Translating it yields CASSGTGVMAEAFF.

The rearrangement links TRBV4-2 to TRBJ1-1, with D possibly being TRBD1 (5 bases). The CDR3 is 15 amino acids. Trimming stripped 1 base from V and 3 bases from J, with 12 bases between. In germline, CDR1 is LGHNA, CDR2 YNFKEQ. CDR3 residues: CASSQGSAGYTEAFF. The CDR3 DNA reads TGTGCCAGCAGCCAAGGATCGGCAGGGTACACTGAAGCTTTCTTT.

The V call is TRBV2, the J call TRBJ1-2, with no clear D. Germline-derived CDR1 and CDR2 are SNHLY and FYNNEI. The CDR3 has 14 residues. V was shortened by 3 bases and J by 4 bases, with 12 bases between the two germline ends. This CDR3 is CASSESEGSYGYTF. The DNA for the CDR3 is TGTGCCAGCAGTGAGAGTGAGGGCTCCTATGGCTACACCTTC.

The chain joins TRBV5-8 to TRBJ2-5; no clear D gene. The DNA end is more similar to TRBJ2-7, so the J call may be wrong. The CDR3 is 10 residues long. Germline V gene lookup returns CDR1 SGHTS and CDR2 YDEGEE. The CDR3: CASSLYEQYF. The CDR3 DNA sequence: TGTGCCAGCAGCTTGTACGAGCAGTACTTC.

The chain links TRBV7-6 to TRBJ2-3; no clear D gene. Germline V gene sequence: CDR1 SGHVS, CDR2 FNYEAQ. Trimming removed 6 bases from V and 3 bases from J, with 10 bases in between. This CDR3 contains 13 residues. CDR3 sequence (DNA): TGTGCCAGCAGTCCGTCGGTTACAGATACGCAGTATTTT. Amino acid sequence: CASSPSVTDTQYF. Variable domain in full (rest from reference TRBV7-6 and TRBJ2-3): GAGVSQSPRYKVTKRGQDVALRCDPISGHVSLYWYRQALGQGPEFLTYFNYEAQQDKSGLPNDRFSAERPEGSISTLTIQRTEQRDSAMYRCASSPSVTDTQYFGPGTRLTVL.

The chain carries TRBV15 and TRBJ2-7; TRBD2 matches 12 bases. Germline loops: CDR1 LNHNV, CDR2 YYDKDF (reference sequence). The CDR3 covers 16 residues. V lost 4 bases to trimming and J lost 2 bases; unmatched junction nucleotides: 6. The CDR3 region has the DNA TGTGCCACCAGCACGTCGAGACTAGCGGGAGCCTACGAGCAGTACTTC. Its translation is CATSTSRLAGAYEQYF. Together with reference TRBV15 and TRBJ2-7, the CDR3 gives the full variable domain: DAMVIQNPRYQVTQFGKPVTLSCSQTLNHNVMYWYQQKSSQAPKLLFHYYDKDFNNEADTPDNFQSRRPNTSFCFLDIRSPGLGDTAMYLCATSTSRLAGAYEQYFGPGTRLTVT.

A few counts support this clone. J is TRBJ2-5 and V is TRBV5-4; possible D gene TRBD2, 6 bases. Trimming left V 6 bases short and J 1 base short, with 16 bases between. This CDR3 contains 15 residues. The germline gives CDR1 SGHNT, CDR2 YYREEE (reference sequence). The CDR3 DNA reads TGTGCCAGCACGGAGGGGTCGCTAACCCAAGAGACCCAGTACTTC. Translating gives CASTEGSLTQETQYF.

CDR3 residues: CASSLGPLNEQFF. The CDR3 nucleotides read TGTGCCAGCAGCTTAGGTCCTCTCAATGAGCAGTTCTTC. J is TRBJ2-1 and V is TRBV7-9, with D unresolved. The CDR3 is 13 residues long. Germline-derived CDR1 and CDR2 are SEHNR and FQNEAQ (reference sequence). With 1 base removed from V and 6 bases from J, the gap between germline ends came to 7 bases.

The chain carries TRBV15 and TRBJ2-5, with TRBD2 identical over 10 bases. Germline V gene lookup returns CDR1 LNHNV and CDR2 YYDKDF (reference sequence). Trimming removed 5 bases from V and 6 bases from J; junction bases left unmatched: 9. This CDR3 is 15 amino acids long. The CDR3 coding sequence is TGTGCCACCAGCCCCGTCGGACTAGCGGCAAAGACCCAGTACTTC. Protein sequence: CATSPVGLAAKTQYF.

The V call is TRBV7-8, the J call TRBJ2-1; 8 bases match TRBD2. CDR3 size: 14 residues. V was clipped by 3 bases and J by 5 bases; unmatched bases: 3. Germline assignment: CDR1 SGHVS and CDR2 FQNEAQ. Here the CDR3 DNA reads TGTGCCAGCAGCTTCCGGGAGGGACACAATGAGCAGTTCTTC. Residues: CASSFREGHNEQFF. Filled out from reference TRBV7-8 and TRBJ2-1, the complete variable domain reads GAGVSQSPRYKVAKRGQDVALRCDPISGHVSLFWYQQALGQGPEFLTYFQNEAQLDKSGLPSDRFFAERPEGSVSTLKIQRTQQEDSAVYLCASSFREGHNEQFFGPGTRLTVL.

This clone showed up just a few times. The chain employs TRBV5-5 and TRBJ2-1, with 9 bases fitting TRBD2. The germline V gene has CDR1 SGHKS and CDR2 YYEKEE (reference sequence). The CDR3 spans 17 residues. V was clipped by 4 bases and J by 8 bases; unmatched bases: 16. CDR3 sequence reads: CASSLRIAGDPVYEQFF. The CDR3 coding sequence is TGTGCCAGCAGCCTGAGAATAGCGGGAGACCCCGTGTATGAGCAGTTCTTC.

The chain joins TRBV13 to TRBJ2-7; D remains ambiguous. The length of the CDR3 is 13 residues. Trimming took 6 bases from V and 1 from J, leaving 10 bases between them. Looked up from germline, CDR1 is PRHDT and CDR2 is FYEKMQ (reference sequence). The CDR3 DNA reads TGTGCCAGCAGGGGCGAAACGTCCTACGAGCAGTACTTC. As protein: CASRGETSYEQYF.

Here the CDR3 reads CASSLDTGYEQYF. Written as DNA, the CDR3 is TGCGCCAGCAGCTTGGACACGGGCTACGAGCAGTACTTC. The chain is built from TRBV5-1 and TRBJ2-7; D is unclear. The length of the CDR3 is 13 residues. V gave up 0 bases and J gave up 3 bases, with 7 bases separating them. Germline CDR1 reads SGHRS; CDR2 reads YFSETQ.

V is TRBV4-2 and J is TRBJ2-2; TRBD2 matches 8 bases. V lost 1 base and J lost 6; bases outside the gene matches: 10. Germline loops: CDR1 LGHNA, CDR2 YNFKEQ. The CDR3 is 17 amino acids. The chain's CDR3 is CASSQGSAGEVPGELFF. Written as DNA, the CDR3 is TGTGCCAGCAGCCAAGGATCAGCGGGAGAGGTTCCCGGGGAGCTGTTTTTT.

The genes are TRBV5-1 and TRBJ1-3; D is unresolved. This CDR3 is built from 16 residues. Trimming cost V 1 base and J 0 bases, with 11 bases left between them. Germline CDR1 and CDR2: SGHRS and YFSETQ. The CDR3: CASSLNIGVSGNTIYF. CDR3 bases: TGCGCCAGCAGCTTGAACATCGGGGTCTCTGGAAACACCATATATTTT.

This chain joins TRBV2 and TRBJ2-7; no reliable D call. This CDR3 contains 11 residues. V was pared by 8 bases and J by 3 bases, with 8 bases between. Germline V gene sequence: CDR1 SNHLY, CDR2 FYNNEI. CDR3 loop: CASGRVYEQYF. The DNA for the CDR3 is TGTGCCAGCGGCCGGGTCTACGAGCAGTACTTC. Full variable domain (outside the CDR3, taken from reference TRBV2 and TRBJ2-7): EPEVTQTPSHQVTQMGQEVILRCVPISNHLYFYWYRQILGQKVEFLVSFYNNEISEKSEIFDDQFSVERPDGSNFTLKIRSTKLEDSAMYFCASGRVYEQYFGPGTRLTVT.

V and J are TRBV5-6 and TRBJ1-5; 8 nucleotides match TRBD1. This CDR3 has 15 amino acids. The trim removed 0 bases at V and 3 bases at J, leaving 2 bases unmatched. CDR1 is SGHDT, CDR2 YYEEEE, per germline. CDR3 loop: CASSLGTGYNQPQHF. CDR3 sequence (DNA): TGTGCCAGCAGCTTGGGGACAGGGTACAATCAGCCCCAGCATTTT. Supplemented by reference TRBV5-6 and TRBJ1-5, the full variable domain reads DAGVTQSPTHLIKTRGQQVTLRCSPKSGHDTVSWYQQALGQGPQFIFQYYEEEERQRGNFPDRFSGHQFPNYSSELNVNALLLGDSALYLCASSLGTGYNQPQHFGDGTRLSIL.

The gene calls are TRBV5-6 and TRBJ1-5; D is possibly TRBD1 (6 bases). Germline lookup yields CDR1 SGHDT and CDR2 YYEEEE. Between the trimmed V and J ends, which lost 4 bases and 13 bases, there was a span of 21 bases. This CDR3 contains 14 residues. The CDR3 sequence is CASSATGGGGVQHF. The CDR3 DNA sequence: TGTGCCAGCAGCGCGACGGGGGGCGGAGGGGTTCAGCATTTT.

The rearrangement links TRBV7-9 to TRBJ1-3; 7 nucleotides agree with TRBD1. The CDR3 spans 16 residues. Per the germline V gene, CDR1 is SEHNR and CDR2 is FQNEAQ (reference sequence). With V trimmed by 5 bases and J by 0 bases, 7 bases remained unmatched. Written as DNA, the CDR3 is TGTGCCAGCAGCCGACAGGGAGAGTTCTCTGGAAACACCATATATTTT. It specifies CASSRQGEFSGNTIYF.

This sequence joins TRBV18 and TRBJ2-5; TRBD2 agrees at 8 bases. V gave up 2 bases and J gave up 1 base; unmatched junction bases: 6. Germline values: CDR1 KGHSH, CDR2 LQKENI. This CDR3 region has 16 residues. The CDR3 sequence: CASSPGGTRTQETQYF. CDR3 nucleotides: TGTGCCAGCTCACCAGGGGGGACTAGGACCCAAGAGACCCAGTACTTC.

To note about this clone: In the same sample, other DNA sequences code for this CDR3. The rearrangement uses TRBV29-1 and TRBJ2-1, with D unclear. CDR3 size: 10 residues. Germline loops: CDR1 SQVTM, CDR2 ANQGSEA. Trimming removed 6 bases at V and 3 bases at J, with 3 bases between. The CDR3 here is CSVLYNEQFF. The CDR3 nucleotides are TGCAGCGTCCTCTACAATGAGCAGTTCTTC.

The chain uses TRBV6-1 and TRBJ1-2; D is uncertain. The V gene lost 5 bases and the J gene lost 0 bases, with 4 bases spanning the gap. Germline CDR1 and CDR2: MNHNS and SASEGT. The CDR3 contains 12 residues. DNA of the CDR3: TGTGCCAGCAGTCAGGCTAACTATGGCTACACCTTC. Amino acid sequence: CASSQANYGYTF.

V is TRBV28 and J is TRBJ1-2; D uncertain. CDR3 length equals 12 residues. Germline lookup yields CDR1 MDHEN and CDR2 SYDVKM. Trimming took 6 bases from V and 3 from J, leaving 8 bases between them. CDR3 in amino acids: CASRSTDYGYTF. The CDR3 DNA follows: TGTGCCAGCAGGTCAACAGACTATGGCTACACCTTC.

V and J are TRBV10-1 and TRBJ1-1; no definite D call. Germline V gene sequence: CDR1 WNHNN, CDR2 SYGVQD (reference sequence). The CDR3 is made up of 14 amino acids. Trimming took off 4 bases at V and 0 bases at J, with 9 bases between the two ends. CDR3 coding DNA: TGCGCCAGCAGTGGAGGAAATATGAACACTGAAGCTTTCTTT. Its translation: CASSGGNMNTEAFF.

The rearrangement links TRBV5-1 to TRBJ2-7; 7 nucleotides match TRBD1. CDR1 is SGHRS and CDR2 is YFSETQ in the germline V gene. The J segment lost 3 bases and the V segment lost 3 bases, leaving 6 bases of the junction unmatched. CDR3 length: 14 residues. In DNA form, the CDR3 reads TGCGCCAGCAGCTCCCAACAGGGGATCTACGAGCAGTACTTC. This gives the protein CASSSQQGIYEQYF.

The chain uses TRBV7-9 and TRBJ2-7; the D gene is possibly TRBD1 (6 bases). Trimming cost V 0 bases and J 2 bases, with 14 bases left between them. CDR1 is SEHNR, CDR2 FQNEAQ, per germline (reference sequence). The CDR3 has 16 residues. The CDR3 DNA is TGTGCCAGCAGCTTAGCGGGTGGGGACACCCCCTACGAGCAGTACTTC. Its protein is CASSLAGGDTPYEQYF.

J is TRBJ2-5 and V is TRBV4-1; D remains unclear. The assigned J gene may be wrong: the sequence end matches TRBJ2-7 better. This CDR3 is built from 16 residues. The germline V gene encodes CDR1 MGHRA and CDR2 YSYEKL. The CDR3 reads CASSQDSRPGTYEQYF. The CDR3 DNA reads TGCGCCAGCAGCCAAGATTCGCGGCCCGGAACCTACGAGCAGTACTTC.

The chain joins TRBV5-4 to TRBJ2-7; 7 bases map to TRBD2. CDR3 size: 14 residues. Trimming cost V 1 base and J 4 bases; bases outside gene matches: 5. The V gene's germline CDR1 is SGHNT and CDR2 YYREEE (reference sequence). The CDR3 loop is CASSLNGRKYEQYF. The CDR3, as DNA: TGTGCCAGCAGCTTGAACGGGAGGAAATACGAGCAGTACTTC.